These 28 T cell receptor beta chains originate from one sample sequenced in a study of Ad26.COV2.S vaccination and SARS-CoV-2 variants. The treatment is: roughly 19 received Ad26.COV2.S at low or high dose, single or two shots; 5 received placebo; per-sample allocation not given. Sampling happened 63 days after the first vaccine or placebo injection. Only in-frame clones appear in the TCRdb table, and some are missing; sequencing was by immunoSEQ multiplex PCR. The table has over 450,000 clones, about 88% seen once; the top ten hold around 1.8%. The sequencing used peripheral blood, collected in a trial of Ad26.COV2.S vaccine versus placebo. The receptors here all came from a person between 18 and 65 years old who received the Ad26.COV2.S COVID-19 vaccine or a placebo.

The V call is TRBV6-5, the J call TRBJ2-3; D possibly uses TRBD1 or TRBD2 (6 bases each). The CDR3 is 16 amino acids. From germline, CDR1 is MNHEY and CDR2 SVGAGI. With 2 bases removed from V and 3 bases from J, the gap between germline ends came to 15 bases. The CDR3 reads CASSYRGRGPTDTQYF. The CDR3 bases are TGTGCCAGCAGTTACCGGGGACGGGGGCCGACAGATACGCAGTATTTT.

The chain carries TRBV2 and TRBJ2-5, with D perhaps assigned TRBD1 or TRBD2 (5 bases each). CDR3 length: 12 residues. Germline values: CDR1 SNHLY, CDR2 FYNNEI. With 8 bases removed from V and 2 bases from J, the gap between germline ends came to 9 bases. CDR3 region: CASGTGQETQYF. The CDR3 nucleotides read TGTGCCAGCGGGACCGGACAAGAGACCCAGTACTTC.

The V gene is TRBV3-1 (or the pseudogene TRBV3-2), the J gene TRBJ1-1, with TRBD1 as a possible D gene (6 bases). CDR3 length equals 17 residues. Germline CDR1 LGHDT, CDR2 YNNKEL (reference sequence). Trimming cost V 1 base and J 0 bases, with 15 bases left between them. CDR3 residues: CASSQGSRGRLNTEAFF. The CDR3 DNA reads as TGTGCCAGCAGCCAAGGTAGCAGGGGTAGGCTGAACACTGAAGCTTTCTTT.

This chain connects TRBV3-1 (or the pseudogene TRBV3-2) to TRBJ1-6; D perhaps matches TRBD1 (6 bases). Trimming took 2 bases from V and 8 from J, leaving 13 bases between them. Germline V gene lookup returns CDR1 LGHDT and CDR2 YNNKEL (reference sequence). This CDR3 comprises 15 residues. This CDR3 is CASSQRLPGDSPLHF. Written as DNA, the CDR3 is TGTGCCAGCAGCCAAAGGTTGCCAGGGGATTCACCCCTCCACTTT.

This clone was detected only a few times. The gene calls are TRBV2 and TRBJ1-3; TRBD1 aligns across 8 bases. The CDR3 sequence is 14 residues long. The junction had 8 bases not matched to a gene; V was cut back by 9 bases and J by 4 bases. Germline V gives CDR1 SNHLY, CDR2 FYNNEI. The CDR3, as DNA: TGTGCCAGACGTCAGACAGGGGCAGGAAACACCATATATTTT. Translated, it gives CARRQTGAGNTIYF.

This sequence joins TRBV7-9 and TRBJ1-6, with 7 bases lining up with TRBD1. Germline V gene sequence: CDR1 SEHNR, CDR2 FQNEAQ (reference sequence). This CDR3 has 14 amino acids. J was trimmed by 9 bases and V by 4 bases; bases with no gene match: 6. This CDR3 is CASSSTGDSSPLHF. CDR3 sequence (DNA): TGTGCCAGCAGCTCCACAGGGGATTCTTCACCCCTCCACTTT.

The chain combines TRBV9 with TRBJ2-7; D is ambiguous. Per germline, CDR1 SGDLS and CDR2 YYNGEE. The CDR3 sequence is 14 residues long. The ends were cut back, 0 bases at V and 2 bases at J, with 9 bases in the middle. CDR3 loop: CASSVGSLPYEQYF. The DNA of the CDR3 is TGTGCCAGCAGCGTAGGGTCCCTGCCCTACGAGCAGTACTTC.

The chain's CDR3 is CASSLVLDYGYTF. CDR3 DNA: TGTGCCAGCAGTTTAGTGCTCGACTATGGCTACACCTTC. The rearrangement joins TRBV12-3 or TRBV12-4 to TRBJ1-2; D unclear. The V end was cut by 1 base, the J end by 3 bases, with 6 bases between. The CDR3 spans 13 residues.

The rearrangement joins TRBV28 to TRBJ2-2; 7 bases are shared with TRBD1. CDR3 length: 17 residues. Unmatched junction bases numbered 9, after V lost 3 bases and J lost 2 bases. Germline loops: CDR1 MDHEN, CDR2 SYDVKM. The CDR3: CASSFGLDRFNTGELFF. The CDR3 DNA reads as TGTGCCAGCAGTTTTGGTCTGGACAGGTTTAACACCGGGGAGCTGTTTTTT.

The chain recombines TRBV6-6 with TRBJ1-4; no firm D call. The germline V and J ends were trimmed by 7 bases and 6 bases, with 18 bases remaining between them. The CDR3 sequence is 15 residues long. CDR1 and CDR2 (germline): MNHNY, SVGAGI (reference sequence). CDR3 sequence (DNA): TGTGCCAGCACCCAAGAAGTGGTCGGATATGAAAAACTGTTTTTT. As protein: CASTQEVVGYEKLFF.

This chain joins TRBV19 and TRBJ2-5; D is perhaps TRBD1 (6 bases). The CDR3 is 12 amino acids. The germline V and J ends were trimmed by 10 bases and 4 bases, with 13 bases remaining between them. Germline V gives CDR1 LNHDA, CDR2 SQIVND (reference sequence). The CDR3 DNA reads as TGTGCCACCCGACAGGCCCCAGAGACCCAGTACTTC. It codes for CATRQAPETQYF. Combining the CDR3 with reference TRBV19 and TRBJ2-5 gives the whole variable domain DGGITQSPKYLFRKEGQNVTLSCEQNLNHDAMYWYRQDPGQGLRLIYYSQIVNDFQKGDIAEGYSVSREKKESFPLTVTSAQKNPTAFYLCATRQAPETQYFGPGTRLLVL.

The chain combines TRBV5-1 with TRBJ1-1; a possible D gene is TRBD1 (6 bases). The CDR3 totals 17 residues. Trimming left V 6 bases short and J 5 bases short, with 26 bases between. Germline lookup yields CDR1 SGHRS and CDR2 YFSETQ. CDR3 amino acids: CASNLGYRERFETEAFF. CDR3 in DNA: TGCGCCAGCAACTTAGGGTACAGGGAAAGATTTGAGACTGAAGCTTTCTTT.

This rearrangement joins TRBV6-5 to TRBJ2-7; 7 bases fit TRBD2. V was clipped by 0 bases and J by 3 bases; unmatched bases: 5. The CDR3 runs to 15 residues. Germline CDR1 MNHEY, CDR2 SVGAGI. The DNA for the CDR3 is TGTGCCAGCAGTTACTCGATAGCTAGCGGCTACGAGCAGTACTTC. Translation gives CASSYSIASGYEQYF.

The chain combines TRBV7-3 with TRBJ2-1; D is uncertain. Deletions cut 6 bases from V and 2 bases from J, with 17 bases between. Germline assignment: CDR1 SGHTA and CDR2 FQGTGA. The CDR3 extends over 16 amino acids. The CDR3 protein is CASSRISADAYNEQFF. In DNA, the CDR3 is TGTGCCAGCAGTAGAATATCGGCGGACGCCTACAATGAGCAGTTCTTC.

The V and J genes are TRBV6-1 and TRBJ1-5, with a tentative D call TRBD1 (5 bases). Germline loops: CDR1 MNHNS, CDR2 SASEGT. The CDR3 extends over 17 amino acids. Trimming left V 4 bases short and J 1 base short, with 17 bases between. DNA for the CDR3: TGTGCCAGCAGTGCTCAGGGCGGATGGGTAAGCAATCAGCCCCAGCATTTT. This gives the protein CASSAQGGWVSNQPQHF.

This clone showed up just once. The genes are TRBV4-3 and TRBJ2-7, with 7 positions matching TRBD1. V dropped 0 bases and J dropped 3; count of bases not matched to a gene: 8. CDR1 LGHNA and CDR2 YSLEER come from the germline V gene. This CDR3 comprises 16 residues. The CDR3 sequence is CASSQDWPYRGYEQYF. CDR3 DNA sequence: TGCGCCAGCAGCCAAGATTGGCCTTACAGGGGCTACGAGCAGTACTTC.

The rearrangement uses TRBV5-1 and TRBJ1-4, with D perhaps TRBD1 (6 bases). The V end lost 0 bases, the J end lost 7 bases, and 10 bases lay between the germline ends. This CDR3 has 14 residues. In germline, CDR1 is SGHRS, CDR2 YFSETQ. The CDR3 is CASSLGGGGEKLFF. Written as DNA, the CDR3 is TGCGCCAGCAGCTTGGGAGGGGGAGGTGAAAAACTGTTTTTT.

Notes on this clone: Other DNA sequences of this sample code for an identical CDR3. The chain couples TRBV18 to TRBJ2-7; weak D call: TRBD2 (6 bases). The CDR3 consists of 13 residues. Per the germline V gene, CDR1 is KGHSH and CDR2 is LQKENI. V was pared by 5 bases and J by 3 bases, with 11 bases between. Here the CDR3 DNA reads TGTGCCAGCTCATCCCCGGGACTCTACGAGCAGTACTTC. Translating gives CASSSPGLYEQYF. Full variable domain (remainder filled in from reference TRBV18 and TRBJ2-7): NAGVMQNPRHLVRRRGQEARLRCSPMKGHSHVYWYRQLPEEGLKFMVYLQKENIIDESGMPKERFSAEFPKEGPSILRIQQVVRGDSAAYFCASSSPGLYEQYFGPGTRLTVT.

This clone was observed a few times. The rearrangement joins TRBV28 to TRBJ2-7, with 12 bases identical to TRBD2. The CDR3 is 17 amino acids. CDR1 and CDR2 from the germline V gene are MDHEN and SYDVKM. The trim removed 6 bases at V and 2 bases at J, leaving 11 bases unmatched. CDR3 sequence reads: CASRPPGLAGPTYEQYF. The CDR3 coding sequence is TGTGCCAGCAGACCTCCGGGACTAGCGGGTCCTACCTACGAGCAGTACTTC.

DNA for the CDR3: TGCGCCAGCAGCAGGGGACTAGTCCATGAGCAGTTCTTC. It specifies CASSRGLVHEQFF. This chain joins TRBV5-1 and TRBJ2-1, with 8 bases identical to TRBD2. Per germline, CDR1 SGHRS and CDR2 YFSETQ. The CDR3 covers 13 residues. Trimming took 4 bases from V and 8 from J; bases not matched to a gene: 5.

This clone appeared once. The chain recombines TRBV7-3 with TRBJ2-7, with D perhaps given as TRBD1 or TRBD2 (6 bases each). The CDR3 is 13 residues long. Germline V lookup: CDR1 SGHTA, CDR2 FQGTGA. Trimming cost V 5 bases and J 6 bases, with 14 bases left between them. The CDR3 nucleotides read TGTGCCAGCAGCCCAGGGGAGGCGAGCGAGCAGTACTTC. This codes for CASSPGEASEQYF.

The rearrangement links TRBV5-1 to TRBJ1-3; TRBD1 agrees at 8 bases. Trimming took 0 bases from V and 2 from J; bases not matched to a gene: 4. The CDR3 contains 16 residues. CDR1 SGHRS and CDR2 YFSETQ come from the germline V gene. The CDR3 is CASSLASGGPGNTIYF. The CDR3, as DNA: TGCGCCAGCAGCTTGGCCTCAGGGGGCCCTGGAAACACCATATATTTT.

V usage is TRBV7-6 and J usage is TRBJ2-2; 10 bases match TRBD1. CDR1 and CDR2 (germline): SGHVS, FNYEAQ. CDR3 length: 14 residues. Trimming removed 5 bases from V and 5 bases from J; junction bases left unmatched: 2. This CDR3 is CASSRQGATGELFF. CDR3 in DNA: TGTGCCAGCAGCCGACAGGGGGCGACCGGGGAGCTGTTTTTT.

In regard to this clone: A read error may produce the germline difference seen at one junction end. The rearrangement joins TRBV11-2 to TRBJ2-7, with 13 positions matching TRBD2. CDR1 is SGHAT, CDR2 FQNNGV, per germline. CDR3 length: 17 residues. CDR3 bases: TGTGCCAGCAGCGTAGAAGTCACTAGCGGGAGGGGGTACGAGCAGTACTTC. Protein sequence: CASSVEVTSGRGYEQYF.

The CDR3 here is CAWKVKGGNEQFF. The CDR3 DNA follows: TGTGCCTGGAAGGTAAAGGGGGGGAATGAGCAGTTCTTC. V and J are TRBV30 and TRBJ2-1; TRBD2 is a possible D gene (7 bases). Trimming cost V 4 bases and J 7 bases, with 14 bases left between them. The CDR3 is 13 amino acids. The germline gives CDR1 GTSNPN, CDR2 SVGIG (reference sequence).

The chain joins TRBV2 to TRBJ2-5; D is uncertain. With 6 bases removed from V and 4 bases from J, the gap between germline ends came to 9 bases. This CDR3 has 12 amino acids. Looked up from germline, CDR1 is SNHLY and CDR2 is FYNNEI. For the CDR3, the DNA is TGTGCCAGCAGACCCTTCCTAGAGACCCAGTACTTC. Protein sequence: CASRPFLETQYF.

This clone has more than one count but fewer than ten. J is TRBJ1-5 and V is TRBV6-2 or TRBV6-3; TRBD1 matches at 9 bases. Germline V gives CDR1 MNHEY, CDR2 SVGEGT. With 4 bases clipped from V and 6 bases from J, the junction kept 13 bases outside the gene matches. The CDR3 spans 17 residues. CDR3 nucleotide sequence: TGTGCCAGCAGTTCGTACTCCGGGACAGGGTCGGCTCAGCCCCAGCATTTT. Protein: CASSSYSGTGSAQPQHF.

The chain couples TRBV3-1 (or the pseudogene TRBV3-2) to TRBJ2-3; D gene uncertain. The germline CDR1 and CDR2 sequences are LGHDT and YNNKEL (reference sequence). The CDR3 sequence is 15 residues long. V lost 4 bases to trimming and J lost 2 bases, with 13 bases between them. Here the CDR3 reads CASSPLSGNTDTQYF. The CDR3 DNA follows: TGTGCCAGCAGCCCCTTGTCTGGAAACACAGATACGCAGTATTTT.